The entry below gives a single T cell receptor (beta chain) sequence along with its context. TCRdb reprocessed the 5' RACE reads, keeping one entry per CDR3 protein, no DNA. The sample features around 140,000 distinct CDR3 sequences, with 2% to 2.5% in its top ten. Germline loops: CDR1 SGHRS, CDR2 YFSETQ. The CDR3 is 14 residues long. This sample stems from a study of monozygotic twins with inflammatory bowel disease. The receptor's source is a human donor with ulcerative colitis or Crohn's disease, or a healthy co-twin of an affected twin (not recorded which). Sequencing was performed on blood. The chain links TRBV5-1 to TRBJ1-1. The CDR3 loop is CASSLGQINTEAFF.